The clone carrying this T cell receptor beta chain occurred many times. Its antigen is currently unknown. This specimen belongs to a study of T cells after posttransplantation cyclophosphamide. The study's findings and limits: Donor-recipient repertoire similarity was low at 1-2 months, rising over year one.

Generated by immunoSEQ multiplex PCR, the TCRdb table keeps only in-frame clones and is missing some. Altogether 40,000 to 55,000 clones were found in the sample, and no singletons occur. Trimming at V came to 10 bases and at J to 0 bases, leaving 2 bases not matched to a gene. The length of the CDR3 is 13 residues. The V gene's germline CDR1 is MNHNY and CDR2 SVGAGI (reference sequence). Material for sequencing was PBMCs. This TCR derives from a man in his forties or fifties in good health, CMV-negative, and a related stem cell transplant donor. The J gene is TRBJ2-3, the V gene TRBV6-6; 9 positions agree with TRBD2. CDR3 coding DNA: TGTGCCACCACTAGCGGGAGCACAGATACGCAGTATTTT. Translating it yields CATTSGSTDTQYF.